The 7 T cell receptor beta chains given below trace back to one sample, sequenced in a study of ipilimumab plus nivolumab after autologous stem cell transplantation. Using immunoSEQ multiplex PCR, the repertoire was profiled, and TCRdb retains in-frame clones only, with some absent. The data contain 20,000 to 25,000 clones, 74% of them singletons. The material was PBMCs, obtained in a trial of ipilimumab plus nivolumab as post-transplant consolidation. These receptors were taken from a male donor with diffuse large B-cell lymphoma.

In the case of this clone: The junction departs from the called germline gene at one end, perhaps through a read error. The J gene is TRBJ2-5, the V gene TRBV11-3; 7 bases align to TRBD1. This CDR3 has 12 residues. Germline values: CDR1 SGHNT, CDR2 YENEEA. This CDR3 reads CASSFQGDTTHF. The CDR3 nucleotides are TGTGCCAGCAGCTTCCAGGGGGACACAACCCACTTC. Combining the CDR3 with reference TRBV11-3 and TRBJ2-5 gives the whole variable domain EAGVVQSPRYKIIEKKQPVAFWCNPISGHNTLYWYLQNLGQGPELLIRYENEEAVDDSQLPKDRFSAERLKGVDSTLKIQPAELGDSAVYLCASSFQGDTTHFGPGTRLLVL.

This clone was counted a few times. The genes are TRBV2 and TRBJ1-5; a possible D gene is TRBD1 (5 bases). The CDR3 contains 11 residues. Germline V CDR1 and CDR2: SNHLY, FYNNEI. The V end lost 7 bases, the J end lost 11 bases, and 12 bases lay between the germline ends. CDR3 sequence reads: CASTDGGTQHF. The CDR3 nucleotides read TGTGCCAGCACAGACGGGGGTACCCAGCATTTT. Based on the CDR3 plus reference TRBV2 and TRBJ1-5, the full variable domain is EPEVTQTPSHQVTQMGQEVILRCVPISNHLYFYWYRQILGQKVEFLVSFYNNEISEKSEIFDDQFSVERPDGSNFTLKIRSTKLEDSAMYFCASTDGGTQHFGDGTRLSIL.

The chain has TRBV5-1 and TRBJ1-4; TRBD1 matches 9 bases. The V and J ends lost 10 bases and 0 bases, in that order; junction bases with no gene match: 10. The V gene's germline CDR1 is SGHRS and CDR2 YFSETQ. The CDR3 is made up of 16 amino acids. CDR3 region: CAGGNRGHATNEKLFF. The CDR3 DNA reads as TGCGCCGGCGGGAACAGGGGGCATGCAACTAATGAAAAACTGTTTTTT.

The V call is TRBV5-4, the J call TRBJ2-3; D is perhaps TRBD2 (6 bases). Looked up from germline, CDR1 is SGHNT and CDR2 is YYREEE (reference sequence). Trimming removed 5 bases from V and 0 bases from J, with 10 bases in between. The CDR3 contains 14 residues. The CDR3 spells CASRSGRSTDTQYF. The CDR3 DNA is TGTGCCAGCAGGAGCGGGCGTAGCACAGATACGCAGTATTTT.

The chain joins TRBV9 to TRBJ2-2, with 10 bases fitting TRBD2. The J segment lost 6 bases and the V segment lost 0 bases, leaving 5 bases of the junction unmatched. The CDR3 runs to 16 residues. Germline V gene lookup returns CDR1 SGDLS and CDR2 YYNGEE. For the CDR3, the DNA is TGTGCCAGCAGCGTAGTCAGCGGGGGGGCCCCCGGGGAGCTGTTTTTT. This sequence encodes CASSVVSGGAPGELFF. Full variable domain (missing parts from reference TRBV9 and TRBJ2-2): DSGVTQTPKHLITATGQRVTLRCSPRSGDLSVYWYQQSLDQGLQFLIQYYNGEERAKGNILERFSAQQFPDLHSELNLSSLELGDSALYFCASSVVSGGAPGELFFGEGSRLTVL.

V usage is TRBV5-6 and J usage is TRBJ1-1; no reliable D call. The CDR3 covers 13 residues. Germline V gives CDR1 SGHDT, CDR2 YYEEEE. V was clipped by 0 bases and J by 10 bases, with 13 bases between them. CDR3 region: CASSLGPAGRAFF. The CDR3 DNA follows: TGTGCCAGCAGCTTGGGGCCAGCCGGGCGAGCTTTCTTT. Filled out from reference TRBV5-6 and TRBJ1-1, the complete variable domain reads DAGVTQSPTHLIKTRGQQVTLRCSPKSGHDTVSWYQQALGQGPQFIFQYYEEEERQRGNFPDRFSGHQFPNYSSELNVNALLLGDSALYLCASSLGPAGRAFFGQGTRLTVV.

This clone was detected only a few times. V is TRBV7-9 and J is TRBJ1-1; 8 bases agree with TRBD1. In germline, CDR1 is SEHNR, CDR2 FQNEAQ (reference sequence). Germline trimming cut 2 bases from V and 1 base from J; bases unmatched to any gene: 3. CDR3 size: 15 residues. Here the CDR3 DNA reads TGTGCCAGCAGCTTACGTGGGACAGGGAACACTGAAGCTTTCTTT. Translated: CASSLRGTGNTEAFF.